This T cell receptor (beta chain) was sequenced in a study of identical twins. Notes on the study in general: Out-of-frame TCR alpha sharing in monozygotic twins exceeded recombination model predictions. Insertions were reduced in abundant cord blood beta clonotypes but not in memory repertoires. Findings came from cross-sectional statistics, without long-term follow-up of donors.

There were only healthy Caucasians among the donors. In TCRdb, the 5' RACE reads were re-called with MiXCR into one record per CDR3 protein. The table has hundreds of thousands of distinct CDR3 sequences, over 9% seen once. This clonotype has a count of ten or more. Its target is unknown. This CDR3 region has 14 residues. Germline assignment: CDR1 MNHNS and CDR2 SASEGT. Trimming pared 7 bases from V and 3 bases from J, leaving 12 bases between. The sample was also reused in another study, on yellow fever vaccine responses in identical twins.

The sequence came from a woman aged 18-30 years in good health. Sequencing used PBMCs. The rearrangement joins TRBV6-1 to TRBJ2-2, with D maybe TRBD1 (6 bases). The DNA of the CDR3 is TGTGCCAGCATCAACAGGGTAGACACCGGGGAGCTGTTTTTT. Encoded protein: CASINRVDTGELFF.